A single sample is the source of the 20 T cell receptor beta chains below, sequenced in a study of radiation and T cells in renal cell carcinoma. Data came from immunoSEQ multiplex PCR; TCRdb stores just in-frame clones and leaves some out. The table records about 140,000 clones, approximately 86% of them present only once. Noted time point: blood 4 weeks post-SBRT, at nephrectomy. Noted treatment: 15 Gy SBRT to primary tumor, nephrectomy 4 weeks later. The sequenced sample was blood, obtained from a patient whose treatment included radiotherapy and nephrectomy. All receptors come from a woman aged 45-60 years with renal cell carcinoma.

In nucleotides, the CDR3 is TGTGCCAGCAGAACAACAGGGCCCACAGGGAATGAGCAGTTCTTC. Amino acid sequence: CASRTTGPTGNEQFF. The chain has TRBV28 and TRBJ2-1, with D tentatively TRBD1 (6 bases). This CDR3 comprises 15 residues. Germline V CDR1 and CDR2: MDHEN, SYDVKM. V lost 6 bases and J 7 bases, leaving 19 bases between the germline ends. The full variable domain, completed using reference TRBV28 and TRBJ2-1, is DVKVTQSSRYLVKRTGEKVFLECVQDMDHENMFWYRQDPGLGLRLIYFSYDVKMKEKGDIPEGYSVSREKKERFSLILESASTNQTSMYLCASRTTGPTGNEQFFGPGTRLTVL.

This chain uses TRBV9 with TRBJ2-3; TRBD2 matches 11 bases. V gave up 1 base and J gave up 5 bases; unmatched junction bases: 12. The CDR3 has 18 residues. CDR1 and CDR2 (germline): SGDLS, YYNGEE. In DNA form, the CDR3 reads TGTGCCAGCAGCGTAACTATGGGACTAGCGGAGAGTCTAGATACGCAGTATTTT. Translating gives CASSVTMGLAESLDTQYF.

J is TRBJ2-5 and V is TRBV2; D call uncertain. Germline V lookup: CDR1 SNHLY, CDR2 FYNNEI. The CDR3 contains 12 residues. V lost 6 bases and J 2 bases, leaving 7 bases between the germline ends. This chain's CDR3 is CASSTQQETQYF. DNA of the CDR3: TGTGCCAGCAGCACACAGCAAGAGACCCAGTACTTC.

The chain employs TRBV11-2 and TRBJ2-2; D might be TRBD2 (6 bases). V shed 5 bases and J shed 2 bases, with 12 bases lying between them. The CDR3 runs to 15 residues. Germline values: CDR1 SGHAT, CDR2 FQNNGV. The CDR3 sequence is CASSQRSGNTGELFF. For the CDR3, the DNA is TGTGCCAGCAGCCAACGTAGCGGAAACACCGGGGAGCTGTTTTTT. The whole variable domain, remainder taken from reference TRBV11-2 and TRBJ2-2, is EAGVAQSPRYKIIEKRQSVAFWCNPISGHATLYWYQQILGQGPKLLIQFQNNGVVDDSQLPKDRFSAERLKGVDSTLKIQPAKLEDSAVYLCASSQRSGNTGELFFGEGSRLTVL.

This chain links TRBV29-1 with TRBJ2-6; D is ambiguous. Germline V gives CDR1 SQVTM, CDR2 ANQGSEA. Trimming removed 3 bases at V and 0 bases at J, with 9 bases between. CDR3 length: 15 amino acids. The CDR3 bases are TGCAGCGTTGAGTTCCAGAGCTCTGGGGCCAACGTCCTGACTTTC. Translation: CSVEFQSSGANVLTF.

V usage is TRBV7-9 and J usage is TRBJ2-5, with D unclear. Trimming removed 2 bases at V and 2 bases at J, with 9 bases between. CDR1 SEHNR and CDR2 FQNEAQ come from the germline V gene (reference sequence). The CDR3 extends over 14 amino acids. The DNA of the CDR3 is TGTGCCAGCAGCTTATCCGAGGTACAAGAGACCCAGTACTTC. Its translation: CASSLSEVQETQYF.

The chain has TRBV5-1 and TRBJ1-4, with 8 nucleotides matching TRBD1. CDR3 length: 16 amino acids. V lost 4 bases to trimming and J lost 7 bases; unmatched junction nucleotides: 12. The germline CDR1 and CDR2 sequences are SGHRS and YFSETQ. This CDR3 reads CASSLNTGQGGEKLFF. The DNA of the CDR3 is TGCGCCAGCAGCCTAAACACTGGACAGGGAGGTGAAAAACTGTTTTTT.

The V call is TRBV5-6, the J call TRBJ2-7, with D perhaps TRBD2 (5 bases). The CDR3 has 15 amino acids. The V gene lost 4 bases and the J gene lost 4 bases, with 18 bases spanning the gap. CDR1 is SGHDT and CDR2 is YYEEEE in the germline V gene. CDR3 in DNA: TGTGCCAGCAGCCCGCGGGTTCGGTCCGAATACGAGCAGTACTTC. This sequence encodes CASSPRVRSEYEQYF.

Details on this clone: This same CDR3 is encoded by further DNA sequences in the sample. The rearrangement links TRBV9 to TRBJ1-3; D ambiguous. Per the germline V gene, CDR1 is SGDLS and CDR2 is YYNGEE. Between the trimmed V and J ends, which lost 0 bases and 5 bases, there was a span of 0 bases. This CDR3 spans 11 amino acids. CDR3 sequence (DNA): TGTGCCAGCAGCGTAGGAAACACCATATATTTT. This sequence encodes CASSVGNTIYF.

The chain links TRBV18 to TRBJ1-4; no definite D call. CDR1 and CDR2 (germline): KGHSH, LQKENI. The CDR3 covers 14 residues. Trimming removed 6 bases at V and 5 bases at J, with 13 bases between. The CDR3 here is CASSQNSKNEKLFF. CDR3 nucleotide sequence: TGTGCCAGCTCCCAAAATTCTAAGAATGAAAAACTGTTTTTT.

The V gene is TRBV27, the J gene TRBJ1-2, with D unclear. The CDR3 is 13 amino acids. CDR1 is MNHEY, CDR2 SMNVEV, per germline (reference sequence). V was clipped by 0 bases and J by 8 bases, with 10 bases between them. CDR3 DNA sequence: TGTGCCAGCAGTTTATCTGGAGGAAAGGGCTACACCTTC. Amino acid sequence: CASSLSGGKGYTF.

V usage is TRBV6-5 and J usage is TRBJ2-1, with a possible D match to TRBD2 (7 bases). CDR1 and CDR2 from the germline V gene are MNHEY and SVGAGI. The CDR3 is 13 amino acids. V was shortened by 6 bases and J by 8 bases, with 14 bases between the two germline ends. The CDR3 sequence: CASSITGGYEQFF. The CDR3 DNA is TGTGCCAGCAGCATAACGGGGGGCTATGAGCAGTTCTTC.

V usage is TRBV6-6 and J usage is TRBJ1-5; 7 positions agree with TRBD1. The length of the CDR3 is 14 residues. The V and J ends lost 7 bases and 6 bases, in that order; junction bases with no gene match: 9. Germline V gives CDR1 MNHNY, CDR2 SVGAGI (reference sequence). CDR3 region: CASKRGTAGQPQHF. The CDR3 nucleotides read TGTGCCAGCAAACGGGGGACAGCGGGTCAGCCCCAGCATTTT.

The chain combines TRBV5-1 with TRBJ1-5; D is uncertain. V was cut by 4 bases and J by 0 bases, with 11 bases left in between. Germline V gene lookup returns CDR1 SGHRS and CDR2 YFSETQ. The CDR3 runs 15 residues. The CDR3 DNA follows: TGCGCCAGCAGCCCACTACCAGATAGCAATCAGCCCCAGCATTTT. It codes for CASSPLPDSNQPQHF.

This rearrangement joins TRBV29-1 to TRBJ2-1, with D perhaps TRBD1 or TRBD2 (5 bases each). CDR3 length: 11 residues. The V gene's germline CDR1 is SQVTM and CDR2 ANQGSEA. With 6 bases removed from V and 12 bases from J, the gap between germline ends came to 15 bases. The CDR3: CSVDTPEGQFF. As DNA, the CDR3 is TGCAGCGTGGACACGCCCGAGGGGCAGTTCTTC.

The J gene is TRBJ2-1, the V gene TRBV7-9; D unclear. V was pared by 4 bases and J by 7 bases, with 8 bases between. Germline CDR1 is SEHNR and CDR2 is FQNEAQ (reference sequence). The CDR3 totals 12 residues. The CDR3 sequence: CASSSDLNEQFF. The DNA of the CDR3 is TGTGCCAGCAGCTCGGACCTAAATGAGCAGTTCTTC.

CDR3 DNA: TGTGCCAGCAGCTTGGATGGGAATGAGCAGTTCTTC. It yields the protein CASSLDGNEQFF. V is TRBV5-4 and J is TRBJ2-1; D gene unclear. Germline V gives CDR1 SGHNT, CDR2 YYREEE (reference sequence). V lost 0 bases and J lost 7, with 5 bases in between. The CDR3 contains 12 residues.

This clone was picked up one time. The CDR3 region has the DNA TGTGCCAGCAGCTTAGGCTACAGCGGGAGGGCCGGGGAGCTGTTTTTT. This encodes CASSLGYSGRAGELFF. V is TRBV11-2 and J is TRBJ2-2; 10 bases match TRBD2. The CDR3 runs to 16 residues. With V trimmed by 1 base and J by 6 bases, 5 bases remained unmatched. Germline values: CDR1 SGHAT, CDR2 FQNNGV.

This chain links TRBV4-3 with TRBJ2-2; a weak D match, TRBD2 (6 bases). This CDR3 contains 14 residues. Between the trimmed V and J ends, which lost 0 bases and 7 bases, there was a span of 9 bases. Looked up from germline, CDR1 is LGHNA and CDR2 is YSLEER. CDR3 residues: CASSQDRGIGELFF. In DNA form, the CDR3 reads TGCGCCAGCAGCCAAGATCGGGGGATCGGGGAGCTGTTTTTT.

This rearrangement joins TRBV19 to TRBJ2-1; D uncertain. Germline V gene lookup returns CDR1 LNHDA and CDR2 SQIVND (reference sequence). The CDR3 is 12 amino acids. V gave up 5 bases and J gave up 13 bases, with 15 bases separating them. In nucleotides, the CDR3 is TGTGCCAGTAGTCCTCCCGAGAGTTATCAGTTCTTC. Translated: CASSPPESYQFF.